Sequencing of this T cell receptor beta chain was carried out in a study of cytomegalovirus exposure and HLA in healthy donors. Study observations and caveats: Among immune exposure information, only CMV serostatus was available. Analysis was carried out at a later point, and it linked a missense DCLRE1C variant to TCR beta V- and J-gene trimming.

Germline trimming cut 3 bases from V and 7 bases from J; bases unmatched to any gene: 9. This CDR3 is built from 15 residues. The germline gives CDR1 SGDLS, CDR2 YYNGEE. Regarding this clone: The target antigen is unknown.

Both 60 Vbeta primers and 13 Jbeta primers went into the PCR. Clones were read by immunoSEQ multiplex PCR, and TCRdb kept only the in-frame ones, dropping some. The sample includes roughly 200,000 clones, approximately 83% of them seen just once. The rearrangement links TRBV9 to TRBJ2-2; 7 bases align to TRBD1. The source material was PBMCs. This clonotype was obtained from a boy under 10 years old in good health and CMV-seronegative. CDR3 sequence: CASSGIRGIGGELFF. The CDR3 DNA reads TGTGCCAGCAGCGGCATCAGGGGGATTGGCGGGGAGCTGTTTTTT.